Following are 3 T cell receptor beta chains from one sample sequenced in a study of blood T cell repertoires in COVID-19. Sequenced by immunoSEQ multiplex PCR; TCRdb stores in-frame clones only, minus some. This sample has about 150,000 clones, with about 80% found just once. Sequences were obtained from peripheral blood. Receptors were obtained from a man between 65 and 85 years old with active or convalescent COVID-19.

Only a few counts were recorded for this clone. The chain's CDR3 is CASSPSEGGTQPQHF. The CDR3 coding sequence is TGCGCCAGCAGCCCCTCTGAAGGGGGCACTCAGCCCCAGCATTTT. J is TRBJ1-5 and V is TRBV4-1; 7 bases are shared with TRBD1. This CDR3 has 15 amino acids. CDR1 MGHRA and CDR2 YSYEKL come from the germline V gene. The ends lost 4 bases at V and 6 bases at J; junction bases unmatched: 9.

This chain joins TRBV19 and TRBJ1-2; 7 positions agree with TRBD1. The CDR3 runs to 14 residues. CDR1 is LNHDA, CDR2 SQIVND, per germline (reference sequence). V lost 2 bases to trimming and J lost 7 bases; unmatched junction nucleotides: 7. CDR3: CASSITTGSAGYTF. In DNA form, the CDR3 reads TGTGCCAGTAGTATAACGACAGGGTCCGCTGGCTACACCTTC.

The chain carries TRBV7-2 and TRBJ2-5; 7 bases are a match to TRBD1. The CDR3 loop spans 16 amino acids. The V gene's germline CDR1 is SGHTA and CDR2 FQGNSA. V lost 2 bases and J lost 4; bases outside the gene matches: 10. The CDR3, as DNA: TGTGCCAGCAGCTTAACCGGACAGGCCAGGGGAGAGACCCAGTACTTC. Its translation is CASSLTGQARGETQYF. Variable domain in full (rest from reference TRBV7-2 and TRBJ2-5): GAGVSQSPSNKVTEKGKDVELRCDPISGHTALYWYRQSLGQGLEFLIYFQGNSAPDKSGLPSDRFSAERTGGSVSTLTIQRTQQEDSAVYLCASSLTGQARGETQYFGPGTRLLVL.